These 12 T cell receptor beta chains originate from one sample sequenced in a study of technical replicates of blood from a few donors. Assay used: immunoSEQ multiplex PCR; TCRdb lists only in-frame clones, some missing. This sample has roughly 93,000 clones, with more than 90% found just once. Sequencing input: T cells isolated from PBMCs. The receptor source for this set is a human donor in good health.

The chain uses TRBV13 and TRBJ2-2; 10 bases fit TRBD2. V gave up 1 base and J gave up 0 bases; unmatched junction bases: 11. Germline V gives CDR1 PRHDT, CDR2 FYEKMQ (reference sequence). CDR3 length equals 20 residues. This CDR3 is CASSLVSLLAGVTNTGELFF. The CDR3 DNA sequence: TGTGCCAGCAGCTTAGTATCCCTGCTAGCGGGGGTCACGAACACCGGGGAGCTGTTTTTT.

This chain uses TRBV2 with TRBJ1-4; D is possibly TRBD1 (5 bases). This CDR3 comprises 14 residues. The germline V gene encodes CDR1 SNHLY and CDR2 FYNNEI. Trimming left V 7 bases short and J 2 bases short, with 11 bases between. The CDR3 loop is CASIKGATNEKLFF. For the CDR3, the DNA is TGTGCCAGCATTAAAGGGGCGACTAATGAAAAACTGTTTTTT.

The chain links TRBV19 to TRBJ2-7, with TRBD2 as a possible D gene (6 bases). The ends were cut back, 3 bases at V and 9 bases at J, with 27 bases in the middle. This CDR3 is 17 amino acids long. Germline V gene data show CDR1 as LNHDA and CDR2 as SQIVND (reference sequence). The CDR3 nucleotides read TGTGCCAGTAGTATCCTAACAACGAGCACCTCGGAGGGAGCGCAGTACTTC. This translates into CASSILTTSTSEGAQYF.

The V gene is TRBV9, the J gene TRBJ2-3; D gene uncertain. Germline CDR1 reads SGDLS; CDR2 reads YYNGEE. The germline V and J ends were trimmed by 3 bases and 2 bases, with 4 bases remaining between them. This CDR3 comprises 12 residues. CDR3 bases: TGTGCCAGCAGCGCTTCCACAGATACGCAGTATTTT. Protein product: CASSASTDTQYF.

This clone showed up just once. This chain links TRBV7-8 with TRBJ2-7, with 9 bases aligning to TRBD1. The J segment lost 5 bases and the V segment lost 5 bases, leaving 16 bases of the junction unmatched. CDR1 is SGHVS, CDR2 FQNEAQ, per germline. The CDR3 consists of 17 residues. CDR3: CASSQLPGQGTPHEQYF. In DNA form, the CDR3 reads TGTGCCAGCAGCCAACTTCCGGGACAGGGAACCCCCCACGAGCAGTACTTC.

CDR3 bases: TGCGCCAGCAGCCCCGGGGGGGCTGGAAACACCATATATTTT. It yields the protein CASSPGGAGNTIYF. The rearrangement links TRBV4-1 to TRBJ1-3, with a weak D call TRBD1 (5 bases). V dropped 4 bases and J dropped 2 bases, with 9 bases sitting between them. Germline loops: CDR1 MGHRA, CDR2 YSYEKL. The CDR3 spans 14 residues.

The J gene is TRBJ1-4, the V gene TRBV15; D is uncertain. Trimming took off 4 bases at V and 0 bases at J, with 9 bases between the two ends. This CDR3 spans 15 amino acids. CDR1 and CDR2 (germline): LNHNV, YYDKDF (reference sequence). The CDR3 loop reads CATSTGSPTNEKLFF. CDR3 in DNA: TGTGCCACCAGCACAGGCAGCCCAACTAATGAAAAACTGTTTTTT.

This chain joins TRBV20-1 and TRBJ2-5; maybe TRBD2 (5 bases). The CDR3 extends over 11 amino acids. Germline V gives CDR1 DFQATT, CDR2 SNEGSKA (reference sequence). V gave up 3 bases and J gave up 10 bases, with 12 bases separating them. CDR3: CSASGLGSQYF. The CDR3 nucleotides read TGCAGTGCTAGCGGGTTAGGGAGCCAGTACTTC.

This clone has just one count. This rearrangement joins TRBV9 to TRBJ1-1; D is unclear. V was trimmed by 0 bases and J by 4 bases, leaving 7 bases between them. Germline V gene lookup returns CDR1 SGDLS and CDR2 YYNGEE. The CDR3 runs 13 residues. CDR3 DNA sequence: TGTGCCAGCAGCGTAGGCGGCTCCACTGAAGCTTTCTTT. As protein: CASSVGGSTEAFF.

This chain joins TRBV19 and TRBJ1-5; D perhaps matches TRBD1 (5 bases). Germline lookup yields CDR1 LNHDA and CDR2 SQIVND (reference sequence). The CDR3 length is 15 residues. Between the trimmed V and J ends, which lost 6 bases and 1 base, there was a span of 13 bases. This CDR3 reads CASRWGLGSNQPQHF. In DNA form, the CDR3 reads TGTGCCAGTAGATGGGGCCTCGGGAGCAATCAGCCCCAGCATTTT.

The chain has TRBV27 and TRBJ2-5, with 7 bases aligning to TRBD2. The CDR3 has 13 residues. Germline V lookup: CDR1 MNHEY, CDR2 SMNVEV (reference sequence). V was clipped by 6 bases and J by 1 base; unmatched bases: 2. CDR3 sequence reads: CASRGGIQETQYF. CDR3 DNA: TGTGCCAGCAGGGGGGGGATCCAAGAGACCCAGTACTTC.

The CDR3 bases are TGTGCCAGCAGCCAAGTATCACTCACCAATGAGCAGTTCTTC. Its translation is CASSQVSLTNEQFF. This chain links TRBV14 with TRBJ2-1; no reliable D call. Germline-derived CDR1 and CDR2 are SGHDN and FVKESK. The CDR3 has 14 residues. The V and J ends lost 1 base and 6 bases respectively, with 10 bases between them.